This T cell receptor (beta chain) was sequenced for a study of cytomegalovirus exposure and HLA in healthy donors. Whole-study context: In an earlier analysis, 95 million to 130 million unique TCR beta sequences were found from 150 million to 200 million T cells.

PCR involved 60 Vbeta and 13 Jbeta primers. Method: immunoSEQ multiplex PCR; TCRdb's copy keeps in-frame clones and lacks some. This table lists some 110,000 clones. On this clone: What it binds is unknown.

General study results and limits: Three chains tied to CMV proved CMV antigen-specific in vitro. The study recorded fewer than 200 TCR beta chains that were cytomegalovirus-associated.

The receptor was derived from a man aged 25-40 years in good health and CMV-seronegative. The sequencing input was PBMCs.

The CDR3 loop reads CASSSVPGDEQFF. The DNA for the CDR3 is TGTGCCAGCAGCTCCGTCCCCGGGGATGAGCAGTTCTTC. The V gene is TRBV5-4, the J gene TRBJ2-1; D perhaps matches TRBD2 (5 bases). The V and J ends lost 3 bases and 8 bases respectively, with 12 bases between them. Per germline, CDR1 SGHNT and CDR2 YYREEE (reference sequence). The CDR3 totals 13 residues.